Shown below are 2 T cell receptor beta chains from a single sample sequenced in a study of T-cell memory formation after mild COVID-19. TCRdb itself ran the 5' RACE reads through MiXCR, one entry per CDR3 protein. The sample lists more than 110,000 distinct CDR3 sequences, about 14% occurring once. Sequencing was carried out using PBMCs or a T cell subset sorted from them (not recorded which). Receptor source: an adult woman who had mild COVID-19 (a few samples of this study predate the infection). Cell type and time point are not known.

There are a few counts of this clonotype. J is TRBJ2-7 and V is TRBV7-9; TRBD2 aligns across 11 bases. With 6 bases clipped from V and 3 bases from J, the junction kept 7 bases outside the gene matches. Germline V lookup: CDR1 SEHNR, CDR2 FQNEAQ (reference sequence). The CDR3 consists of 15 residues. The CDR3 loop is CASSSTSGTFYEQYF. The CDR3 coding sequence is TGTGCCAGCAGTTCGACTAGCGGGACCTTCTACGAGCAGTACTTC.

This clonotype was observed a single time. CDR3 sequence (DNA): TGTGCCAGCAGTGAAGCGCTGCGGGGGCAATACGAGCAGTACGTC. Translating it yields CASSEALRGQYEQYV. V usage is TRBV2 and J usage is TRBJ2-7, with TRBD2 as a possible D gene (7 bases). CDR3 length equals 15 residues. The germline V and J ends were trimmed by 0 bases and 4 bases, with 13 bases remaining between them. CDR1 is SNHLY and CDR2 is FYNNEI in the germline V gene.